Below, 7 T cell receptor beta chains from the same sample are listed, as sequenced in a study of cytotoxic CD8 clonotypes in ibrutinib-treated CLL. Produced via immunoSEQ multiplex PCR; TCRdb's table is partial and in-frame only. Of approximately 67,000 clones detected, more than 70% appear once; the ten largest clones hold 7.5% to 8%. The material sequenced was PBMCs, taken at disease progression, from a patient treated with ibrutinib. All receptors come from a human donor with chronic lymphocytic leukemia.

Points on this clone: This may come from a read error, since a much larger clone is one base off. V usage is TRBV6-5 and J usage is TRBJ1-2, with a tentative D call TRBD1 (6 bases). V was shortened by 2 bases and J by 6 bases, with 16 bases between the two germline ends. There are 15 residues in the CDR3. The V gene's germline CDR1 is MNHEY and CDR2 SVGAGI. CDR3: CASSYAAGAGDGYTF. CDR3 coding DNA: TGTGCCAGCAGTTACGCGGCGGGGGCGGGGGATGGCTACACCTTC.

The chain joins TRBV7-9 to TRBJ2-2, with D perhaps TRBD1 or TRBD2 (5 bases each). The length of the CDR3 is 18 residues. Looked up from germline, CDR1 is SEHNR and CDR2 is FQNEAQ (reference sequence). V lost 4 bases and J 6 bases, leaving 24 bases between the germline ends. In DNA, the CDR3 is TGTGCCAGCAGCTCCCCGGGATGGCAGGGTGTTTGGCCCGGGGAGCTGTTTTTT. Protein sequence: CASSSPGWQGVWPGELFF.

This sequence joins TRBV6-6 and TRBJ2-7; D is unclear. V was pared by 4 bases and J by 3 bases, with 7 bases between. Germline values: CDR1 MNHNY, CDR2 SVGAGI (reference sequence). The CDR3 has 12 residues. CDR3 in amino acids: CASSSNIYEQYF. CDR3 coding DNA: TGTGCCAGCAGTTCCAACATCTACGAGCAGTACTTC.

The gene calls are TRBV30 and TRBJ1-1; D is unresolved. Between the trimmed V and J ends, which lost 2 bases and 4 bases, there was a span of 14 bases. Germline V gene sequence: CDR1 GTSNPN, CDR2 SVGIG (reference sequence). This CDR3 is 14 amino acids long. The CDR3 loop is CAWSFRWLSTEAFF. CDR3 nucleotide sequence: TGTGCCTGGAGTTTCCGGTGGTTGAGCACTGAAGCTTTCTTT.

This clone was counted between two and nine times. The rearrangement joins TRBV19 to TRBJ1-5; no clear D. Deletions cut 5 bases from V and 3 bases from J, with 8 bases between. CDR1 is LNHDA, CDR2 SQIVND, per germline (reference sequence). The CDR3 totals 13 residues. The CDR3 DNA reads TGTGCCAGTAGTCGGCAGGACAATCAGCCCCAGCATTTT. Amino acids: CASSRQDNQPQHF. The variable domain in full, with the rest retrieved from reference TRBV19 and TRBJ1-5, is DGGITQSPKYLFRKEGQNVTLSCEQNLNHDAMYWYRQDPGQGLRLIYYSQIVNDFQKGDIAEGYSVSREKKESFPLTVTSAQKNPTAFYLCASSRQDNQPQHFGDGTRLSIL.

The DNA for the CDR3 is TGCGCCAGCAGCCAAGCCGGGACAGGGTTTTTGTCTGGGGCCAACGTCCTGACTTTC. Encoded protein: CASSQAGTGFLSGANVLTF. J is TRBJ2-6 and V is TRBV4-1; 9 nucleotides align to TRBD1. J lost 1 base, V lost 1 base, and 8 bases had no gene match. The CDR3 has 19 residues. Per germline, CDR1 MGHRA and CDR2 YSYEKL.

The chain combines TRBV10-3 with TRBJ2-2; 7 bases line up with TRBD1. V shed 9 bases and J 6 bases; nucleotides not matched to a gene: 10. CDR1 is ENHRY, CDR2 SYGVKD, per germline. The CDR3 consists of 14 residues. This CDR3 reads CAITPTGEAGELFF. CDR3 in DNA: TGTGCCATTACCCCCACAGGGGAAGCCGGGGAGCTGTTTTTT.